This TCR beta chain was retrieved from a study of shared clonotypes between healthy human individuals. Study-wide context: Every donor yielded three CD4 naive, three CD4 memory, two CD8 naive and one CD8 memory plate.

Germline V gene lookup returns CDR1 MNHEY and CDR2 SVGAGI. The CDR3 runs to 14 residues. J gave up 0 bases and V 4 bases, and 2 bases lay outside the gene matches. Naivety among CD8 cells was defined by CD45RO negativity and positive CCR7 selection, thereby excluding terminally differentiated effector memory CD45RA+ cells. This clone was picked up one time. Other DNA sequences in the sample encode the same CDR3. Clones were sequenced by immunoSEQ multiplex PCR, and TCRdb holds only the in-frame ones, with some missing. The sample lists about 2 million clones, over 85% occurring once. The chain couples TRBV6-5 to TRBJ1-1; the match to TRBD1 covers 7 bases. The clonotype comes from a man between 18 and 29 years old in good health. Sequenced material: naive CD8+ T cells sorted from blood. The CDR3 here is CASSWGQLNTEAFF. The CDR3 bases are TGTGCCAGCAGTTGGGGACAGCTGAACACTGAAGCTTTCTTT.